This T cell receptor beta chain was documented in a study of blood T cell repertoires in COVID-19. The overall study: Researchers got acute and convalescent COVID-19 samples from the United States, Italy and Spain. In each case, the material was cDNA or gDNA derived from T cells, B-cell-depleted T cells, or PBMCs.

Trimming took off 5 bases at V and 4 bases at J, with 9 bases between the two ends. The CDR3 runs to 12 residues. The germline V gene encodes CDR1 SNHLY and CDR2 FYNNEI. The sample holds one count of this clone. As handled by the study authors: Estimated nucleated cell counts came from reference gene primer amplification. Measured with immunoSEQ multiplex PCR; TCRdb has only the in-frame clones, and not every one. The V and J calls and clone size were taken over from that table, and D and trimming were inferred from the DNA. Among approximately 120,000 clones, 80% were seen once, and the ten largest hold roughly 4.7%.

This sequence joins TRBV2 and TRBJ2-7, with D possibly matching TRBD2 (5 bases). The sequence was obtained from a human donor in a cohort sampled during active or convalescent COVID-19. Sequencing was done on a sample of peripheral blood. CDR3 amino acids: CASSLDFYEQYF. Written as DNA, the CDR3 is TGTGCCAGCAGTTTGGACTTTTACGAGCAGTACTTC.